Reported below is one T cell receptor (beta chain). Its matching antigen is unknown. The sample is drawn from a study of vaccination effects on CD4 cells after COVID-19. The wider study: After the second dose, samples were taken at median day 72.

Germline CDR1 is SGHNT and CDR2 is YYREEE (reference sequence). The CDR3 runs 16 residues. Trimming cost V 0 bases and J 7 bases; bases outside gene matches: 4. Measured with immunoSEQ multiplex PCR; TCRdb has only the in-frame clones, and not every one. The data contain approximately 26,000 clones, over 60% of them seen just once; the ten biggest clones take up 5.5% to 6.5%. Sequencing followed a ViraFEST assay step that expanded antigen-specific CD4+ T cells with viral peptide pools. Researchers isolated CD4+ T cells once around 11 days of culture had elapsed. Either the BNT162b2 or mRNA-1273 vaccine was given to participants in two doses. None of these healthy vaccinees had been infected with SARS-CoV-2 before vaccination. A density of fewer than 2.5 million PBMC per well was used; these cells were cultured with about 10 IU/ml IL-2 and about 9.5 ug/ml peptides.

This sequence was found in a human donor who received a COVID-19 vaccine. Some clones in this sample may be carry-over from other donors' samples. Here the sequenced sample was CD4+ T cells from PBMCs cultured with SARS-CoV-2 spike peptides, taken after COVID-19 vaccination. The gene calls are TRBV5-4 and TRBJ2-2; 12 nucleotides agree with TRBD1. CDR3 bases: TGTGCCAGCAGCTTGGAGGGACAGGGGGCAAGCGGGGAGCTGTTTTTT. Translation gives CASSLEGQGASGELFF.